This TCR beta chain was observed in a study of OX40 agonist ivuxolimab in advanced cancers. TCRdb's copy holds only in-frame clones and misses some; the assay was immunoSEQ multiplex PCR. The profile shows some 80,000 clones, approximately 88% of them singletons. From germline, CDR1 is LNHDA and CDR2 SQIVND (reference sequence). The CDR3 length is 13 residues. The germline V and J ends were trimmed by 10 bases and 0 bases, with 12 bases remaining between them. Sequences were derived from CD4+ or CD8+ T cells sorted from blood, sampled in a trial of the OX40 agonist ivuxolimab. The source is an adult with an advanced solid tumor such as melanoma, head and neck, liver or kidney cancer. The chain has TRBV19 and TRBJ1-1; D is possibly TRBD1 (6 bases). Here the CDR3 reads CATSGTMNTEAFF. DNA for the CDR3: TGTGCCACCTCCGGGACAATGAACACTGAAGCTTTCTTT.